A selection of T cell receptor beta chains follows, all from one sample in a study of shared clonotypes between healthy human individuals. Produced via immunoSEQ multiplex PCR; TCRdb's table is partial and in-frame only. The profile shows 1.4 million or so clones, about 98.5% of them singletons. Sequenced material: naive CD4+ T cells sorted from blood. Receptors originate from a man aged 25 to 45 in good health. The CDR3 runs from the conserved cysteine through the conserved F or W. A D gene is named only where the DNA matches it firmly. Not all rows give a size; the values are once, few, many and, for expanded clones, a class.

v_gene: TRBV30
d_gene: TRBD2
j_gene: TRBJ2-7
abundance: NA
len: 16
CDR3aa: CAWSGGLGSGSYEQYF
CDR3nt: TGTGCCTGGAGTGGGGGTTTAGGTAGCGGGAGTTACGAGCAGTACTTC

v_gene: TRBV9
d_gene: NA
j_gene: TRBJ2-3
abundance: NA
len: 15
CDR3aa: CASSVFPNPADTQYF
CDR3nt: TGTGCCAGCAGCGTATTCCCGAATCCCGCAGATACGCAGTATTTT

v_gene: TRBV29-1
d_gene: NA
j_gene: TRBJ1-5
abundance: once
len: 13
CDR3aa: CSVTTGSNQPQHF
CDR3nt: TGCAGCGTCACGACAGGTAGCAATCAGCCCCAGCATTTT

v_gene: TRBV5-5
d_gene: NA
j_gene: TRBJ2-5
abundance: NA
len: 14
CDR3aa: CASAVRWRQETQYF
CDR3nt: TGTGCCTCGGCGGTCCGGTGGCGACAAGAGACCCAGTACTTC

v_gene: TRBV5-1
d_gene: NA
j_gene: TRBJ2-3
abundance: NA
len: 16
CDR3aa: CASSFSVLSRRDTQYF
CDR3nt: TGCGCCAGCAGCTTCTCGGTGCTCTCGCGGAGGGATACGCAGTATTTT

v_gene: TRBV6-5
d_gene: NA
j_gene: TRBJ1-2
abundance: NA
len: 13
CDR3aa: CASSYSGAYGYTF
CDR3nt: TGTGCCAGCAGTTACTCGGGGGCATATGGCTACACCTTC

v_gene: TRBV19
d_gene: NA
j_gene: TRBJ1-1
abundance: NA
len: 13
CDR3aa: CASSIWDGTEAFF
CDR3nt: TGTGCCAGTAGTATCTGGGATGGAACTGAAGCTTTCTTT

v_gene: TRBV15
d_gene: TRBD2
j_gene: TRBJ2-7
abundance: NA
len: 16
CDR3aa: CATSRGASGVTYEQYF
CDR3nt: TGTGCCACCAGCAGAGGGGCTAGCGGGGTTACCTACGAGCAGTACTTC

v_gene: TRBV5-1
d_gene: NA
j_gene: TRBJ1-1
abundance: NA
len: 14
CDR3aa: CASTASNLNTEAFF
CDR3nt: TGCGCCAGCACCGCCTCGAATCTTAACACTGAAGCTTTCTTT

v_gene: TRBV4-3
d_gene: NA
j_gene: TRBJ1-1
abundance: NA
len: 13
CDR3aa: CASSQGPDTEAFF
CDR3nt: TGCGCCAGCAGCCAAGGCCCAGACACTGAAGCTTTCTTT

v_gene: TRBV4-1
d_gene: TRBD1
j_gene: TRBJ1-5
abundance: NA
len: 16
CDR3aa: CASSQVQGDRNQPQHF
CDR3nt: TGCGCCAGCAGCCAAGTCCAGGGGGATCGCAATCAGCCCCAGCATTTT

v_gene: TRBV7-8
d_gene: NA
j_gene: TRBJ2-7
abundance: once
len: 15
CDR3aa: CASSNLGRSSYEQYF
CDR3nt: TGTGCCAGCAGCAACCTAGGACGGAGTTCCTACGAGCAGTACTTC

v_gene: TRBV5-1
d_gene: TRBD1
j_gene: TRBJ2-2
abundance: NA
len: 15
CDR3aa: CASSNRGTNTGELFF
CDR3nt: TGCGCCAGCAGCAACAGGGGGACAAACACCGGGGAGCTGTTTTTT

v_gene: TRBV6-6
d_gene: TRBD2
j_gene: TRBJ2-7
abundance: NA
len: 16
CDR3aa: CASSYRLAGAAGEQYF
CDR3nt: TGTGCCAGCAGTTATCGGCTAGCGGGAGCCGCGGGGGAGCAGTACTTC